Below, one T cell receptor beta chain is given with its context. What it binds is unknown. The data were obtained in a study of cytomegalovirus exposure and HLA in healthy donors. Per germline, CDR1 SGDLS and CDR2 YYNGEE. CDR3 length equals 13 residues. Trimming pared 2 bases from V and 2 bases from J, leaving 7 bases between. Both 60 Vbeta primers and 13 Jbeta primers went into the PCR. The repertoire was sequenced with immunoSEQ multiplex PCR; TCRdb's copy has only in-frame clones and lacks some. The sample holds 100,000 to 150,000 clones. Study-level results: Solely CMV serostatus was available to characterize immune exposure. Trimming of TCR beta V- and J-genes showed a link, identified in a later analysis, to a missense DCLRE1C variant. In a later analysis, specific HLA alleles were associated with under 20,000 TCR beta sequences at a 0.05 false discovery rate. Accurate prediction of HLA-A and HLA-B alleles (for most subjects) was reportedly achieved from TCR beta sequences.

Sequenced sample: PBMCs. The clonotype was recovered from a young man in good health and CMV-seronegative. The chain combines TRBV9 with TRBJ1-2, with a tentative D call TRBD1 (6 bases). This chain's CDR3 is CASSVQGNYGYTF. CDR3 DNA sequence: TGTGCCAGCAGCGTGCAGGGGAACTATGGCTACACCTTC. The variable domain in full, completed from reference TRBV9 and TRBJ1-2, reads DSGVTQTPKHLITATGQRVTLRCSPRSGDLSVYWYQQSLDQGLQFLIQYYNGEERAKGNILERFSAQQFPDLHSELNLSSLELGDSALYFCASSVQGNYGYTFGSGTRLTVV.